This TCR beta chain is from a study of CD8 T cells in ankylosing spondylitis. The CDR3 covers 17 residues. Per the germline V gene, CDR1 is SGDLS and CDR2 is YYNGEE. Trimming removed 1 base at V and 6 bases at J, with 20 bases between. Libraries of TCR beta came from quantitative 5'-RACE with molecular barcodes. From the 5' RACE reads, TCRdb called clonotypes with MiXCR, one entry per CDR3 protein. The sample holds more than 35,000 distinct CDR3 sequences, roughly 2.5% seen once. This clonotype was seen many times. Its antigen is as yet unknown. Study-wide results and limits: In peripheral blood, disease-linked CD8+ clones occurred at relatively low frequencies. What seemed typical of ankylosing spondylitis blood was a TCR beta motif built from several highly homologous variants. Disease-linked clones reportedly showed significant enrichment in matched ankylosing spondylitis synovial fluid.

The chain recombines TRBV9 with TRBJ1-3, with a tentative D call TRBD1 (6 bases). Material for sequencing was blood, either unsorted or a sorted T cell fraction (not recorded which). This receptor was taken from a male donor with ankylosing spondylitis or in good health (not recorded which). The CDR3 loop is CASSVRGQTGDPNTIYF. The CDR3 DNA sequence: TGTGCCAGCAGCGTAAGGGGACAAACGGGGGACCCAAACACCATATATTTT.